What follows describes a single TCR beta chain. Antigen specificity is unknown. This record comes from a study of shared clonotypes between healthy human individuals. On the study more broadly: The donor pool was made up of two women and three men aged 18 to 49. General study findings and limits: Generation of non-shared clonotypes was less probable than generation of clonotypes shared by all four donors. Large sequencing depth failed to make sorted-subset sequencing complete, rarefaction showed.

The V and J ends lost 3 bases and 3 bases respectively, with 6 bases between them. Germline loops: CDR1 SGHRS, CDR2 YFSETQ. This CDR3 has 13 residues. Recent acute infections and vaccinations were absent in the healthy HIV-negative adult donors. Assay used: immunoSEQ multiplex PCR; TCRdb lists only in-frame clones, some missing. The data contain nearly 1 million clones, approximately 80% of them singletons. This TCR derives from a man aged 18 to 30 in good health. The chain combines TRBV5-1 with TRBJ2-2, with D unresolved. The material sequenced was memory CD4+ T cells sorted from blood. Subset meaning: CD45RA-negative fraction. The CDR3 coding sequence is TGCGCCAGCAGCTACGCCGACACCGGGGAGCTGTTTTTT. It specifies CASSYADTGELFF.